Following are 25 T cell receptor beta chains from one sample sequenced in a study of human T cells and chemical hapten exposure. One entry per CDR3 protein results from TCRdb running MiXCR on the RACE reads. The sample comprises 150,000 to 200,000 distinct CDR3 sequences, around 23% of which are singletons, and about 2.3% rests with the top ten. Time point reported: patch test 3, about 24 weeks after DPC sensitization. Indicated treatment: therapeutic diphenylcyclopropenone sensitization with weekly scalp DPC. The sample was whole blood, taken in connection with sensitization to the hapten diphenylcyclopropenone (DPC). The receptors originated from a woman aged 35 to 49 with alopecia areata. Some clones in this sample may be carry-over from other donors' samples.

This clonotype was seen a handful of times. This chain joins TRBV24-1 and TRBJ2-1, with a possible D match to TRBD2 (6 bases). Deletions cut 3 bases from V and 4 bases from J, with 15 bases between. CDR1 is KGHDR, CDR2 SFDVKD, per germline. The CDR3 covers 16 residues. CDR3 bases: TGTGCCACCAGTGATCATACTAAAGCGGGTTACAATGAGCAGTTCTTC. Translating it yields CATSDHTKAGYNEQFF.

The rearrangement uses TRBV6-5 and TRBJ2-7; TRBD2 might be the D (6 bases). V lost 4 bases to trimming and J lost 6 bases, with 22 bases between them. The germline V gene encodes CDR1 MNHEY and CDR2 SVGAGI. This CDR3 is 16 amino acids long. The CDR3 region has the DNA TGTGCCAGCAGTTCCCTCGGCGGGGCTCCTCGGGGCGAGCAGTACTTC. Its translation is CASSSLGGAPRGEQYF.

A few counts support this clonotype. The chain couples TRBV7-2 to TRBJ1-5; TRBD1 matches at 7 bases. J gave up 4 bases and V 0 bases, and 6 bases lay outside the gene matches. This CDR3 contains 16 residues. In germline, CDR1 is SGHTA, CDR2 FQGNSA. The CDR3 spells CASSLAAGGTNQPQHF. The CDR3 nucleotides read TGTGCCAGCAGCTTAGCTGCAGGGGGTACTAATCAGCCCCAGCATTTT.

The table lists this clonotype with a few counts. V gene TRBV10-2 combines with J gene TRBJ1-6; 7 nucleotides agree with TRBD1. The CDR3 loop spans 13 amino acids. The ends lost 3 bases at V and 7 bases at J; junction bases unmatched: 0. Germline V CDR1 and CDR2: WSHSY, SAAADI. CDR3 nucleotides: TGCGCCAGCAGTGAACAGGGGAATTCACCCCTCCACTTT. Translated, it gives CASSEQGNSPLHF.

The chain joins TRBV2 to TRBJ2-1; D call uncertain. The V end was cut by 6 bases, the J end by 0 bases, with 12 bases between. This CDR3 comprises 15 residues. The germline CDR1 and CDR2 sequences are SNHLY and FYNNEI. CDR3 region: CASREQTSSYNEQFF. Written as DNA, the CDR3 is TGTGCCAGCAGGGAACAGACCAGCTCCTACAATGAGCAGTTCTTC.

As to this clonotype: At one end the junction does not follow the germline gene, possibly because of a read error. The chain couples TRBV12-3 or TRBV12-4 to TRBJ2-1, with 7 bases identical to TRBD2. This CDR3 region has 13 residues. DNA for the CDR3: TGTGCCAGCAGCCCTTGGGGAGGGCCACCTCCAGTTTTC. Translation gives CASSPWGGPPPVF.

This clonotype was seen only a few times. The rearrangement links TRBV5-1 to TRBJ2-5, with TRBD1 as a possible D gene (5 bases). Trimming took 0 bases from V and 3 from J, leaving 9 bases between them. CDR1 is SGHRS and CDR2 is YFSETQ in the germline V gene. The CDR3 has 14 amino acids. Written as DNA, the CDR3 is TGCGCCAGCAGCTTGGCGCAGGGTAAAGAGACCCAGTACTTC. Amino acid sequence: CASSLAQGKETQYF.

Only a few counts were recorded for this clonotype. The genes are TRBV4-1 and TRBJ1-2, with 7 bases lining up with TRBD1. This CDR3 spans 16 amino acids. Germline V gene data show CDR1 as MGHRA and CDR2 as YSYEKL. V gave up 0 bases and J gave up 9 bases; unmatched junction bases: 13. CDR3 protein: CASSQEPGQRENSYTF. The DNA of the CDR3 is TGCGCCAGCAGCCAAGAGCCGGGACAGAGGGAGAATAGCTACACCTTC.

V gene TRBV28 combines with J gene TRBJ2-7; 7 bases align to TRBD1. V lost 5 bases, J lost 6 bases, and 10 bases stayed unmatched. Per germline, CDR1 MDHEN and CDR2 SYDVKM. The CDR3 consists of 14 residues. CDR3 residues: CASSPADRVVEQYF. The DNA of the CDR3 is TGTGCCAGCAGTCCGGCAGACAGGGTAGTCGAGCAGTACTTC. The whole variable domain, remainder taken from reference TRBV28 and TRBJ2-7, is DVKVTQSSRYLVKRTGEKVFLECVQDMDHENMFWYRQDPGLGLRLIYFSYDVKMKEKGDIPEGYSVSREKKERFSLILESASTNQTSMYLCASSPADRVVEQYFGPGTRLTVT.

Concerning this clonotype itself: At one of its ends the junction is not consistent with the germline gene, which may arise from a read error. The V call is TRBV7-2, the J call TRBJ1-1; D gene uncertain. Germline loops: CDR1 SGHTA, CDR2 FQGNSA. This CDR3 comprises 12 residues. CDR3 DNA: TGTGCCAGCACTACTAGGACCAGTGAAGATTTCTTT. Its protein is CASTTRTSEDFF.

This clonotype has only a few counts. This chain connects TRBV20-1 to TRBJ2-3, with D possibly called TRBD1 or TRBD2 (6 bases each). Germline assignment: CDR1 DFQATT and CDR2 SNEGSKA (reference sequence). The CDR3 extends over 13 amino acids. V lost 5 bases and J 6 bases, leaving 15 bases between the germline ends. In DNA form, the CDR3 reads TGCAGTGCTGATTCTACAGGGAGGGATACGCAGTATTTT. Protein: CSADSTGRDTQYF.

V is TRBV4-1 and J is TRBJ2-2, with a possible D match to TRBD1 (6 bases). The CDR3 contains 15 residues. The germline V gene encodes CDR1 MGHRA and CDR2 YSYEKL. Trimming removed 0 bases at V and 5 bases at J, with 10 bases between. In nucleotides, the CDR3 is TGCGCCAGCAGCCAAGAACAGGGCGTGACCGGGGAGCTGTTTTTT. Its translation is CASSQEQGVTGELFF.

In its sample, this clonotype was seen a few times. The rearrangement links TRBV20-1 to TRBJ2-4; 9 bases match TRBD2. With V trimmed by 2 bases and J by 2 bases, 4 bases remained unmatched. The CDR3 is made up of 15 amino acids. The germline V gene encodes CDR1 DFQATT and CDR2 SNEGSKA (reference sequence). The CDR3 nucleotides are TGCAGTGCTAGACTGGCTAGCGGGACCAAAAACATTCAGTACTTC. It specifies CSARLASGTKNIQYF.

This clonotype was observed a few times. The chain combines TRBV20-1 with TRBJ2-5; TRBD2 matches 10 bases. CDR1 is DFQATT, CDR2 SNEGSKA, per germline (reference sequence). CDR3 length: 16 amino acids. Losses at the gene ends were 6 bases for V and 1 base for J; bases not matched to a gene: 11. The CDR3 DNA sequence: TGCAGTGCAAACCCCATAGCGGGAGGTTTCCAAGAGACCCAGTACTTC. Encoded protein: CSANPIAGGFQETQYF.

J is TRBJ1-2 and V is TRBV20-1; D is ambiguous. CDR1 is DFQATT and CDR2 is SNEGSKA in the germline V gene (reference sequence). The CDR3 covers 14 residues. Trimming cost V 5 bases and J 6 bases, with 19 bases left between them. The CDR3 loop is CSAHTGEGIHGYTF. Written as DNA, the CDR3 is TGCAGTGCTCACACGGGAGAGGGAATACATGGCTACACCTTC.

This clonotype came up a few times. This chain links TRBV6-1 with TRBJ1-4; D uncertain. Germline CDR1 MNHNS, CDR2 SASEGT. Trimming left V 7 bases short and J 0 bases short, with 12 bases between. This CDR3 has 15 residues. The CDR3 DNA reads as TGTGCCAGCATTGCGCGCGTTGCAACTAATGAAAAACTGTTTTTT. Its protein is CASIARVATNEKLFF.

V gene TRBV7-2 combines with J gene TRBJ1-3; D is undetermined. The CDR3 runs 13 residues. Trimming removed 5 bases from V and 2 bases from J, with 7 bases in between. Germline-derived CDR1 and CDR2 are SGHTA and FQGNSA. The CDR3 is CASSPQPGNTIYF. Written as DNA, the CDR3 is TGTGCCAGCAGCCCCCAGCCTGGAAACACCATATATTTT.

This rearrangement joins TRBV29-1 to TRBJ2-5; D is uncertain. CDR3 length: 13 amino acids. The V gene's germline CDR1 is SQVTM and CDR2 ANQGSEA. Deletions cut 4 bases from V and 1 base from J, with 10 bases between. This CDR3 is CSVGTSVQETQYF. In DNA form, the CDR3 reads TGCAGCGTTGGGACCTCAGTCCAAGAGACCCAGTACTTC.

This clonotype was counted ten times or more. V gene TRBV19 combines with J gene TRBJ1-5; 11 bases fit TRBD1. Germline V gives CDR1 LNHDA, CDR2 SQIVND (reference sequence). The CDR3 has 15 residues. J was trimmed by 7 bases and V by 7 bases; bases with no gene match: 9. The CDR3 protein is CASTKGTGGLQPQHF. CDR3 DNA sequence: TGTGCCAGTACCAAAGGGACAGGGGGATTGCAGCCCCAGCATTTT.

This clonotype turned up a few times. As DNA, the CDR3 is TGTGCCAGCAGTCTCCGGACAGGGGACTACGAGCAGTACTTC. Residues: CASSLRTGDYEQYF. The chain uses TRBV28 and TRBJ2-7, with 9 bases that match TRBD1. CDR1 and CDR2 (germline): MDHEN, SYDVKM. The CDR3 loop spans 14 amino acids. Trimming removed 5 bases from V and 3 bases from J; junction bases left unmatched: 5.

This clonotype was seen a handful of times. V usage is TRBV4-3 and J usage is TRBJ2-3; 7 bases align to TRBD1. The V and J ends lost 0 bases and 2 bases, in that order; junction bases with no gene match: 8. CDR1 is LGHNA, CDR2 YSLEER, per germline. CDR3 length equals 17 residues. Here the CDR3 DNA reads TGCGCCAGCAGCCAAGAAGGAGAGGGGGCGCACACAGATACGCAGTATTTT. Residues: CASSQEGEGAHTDTQYF.

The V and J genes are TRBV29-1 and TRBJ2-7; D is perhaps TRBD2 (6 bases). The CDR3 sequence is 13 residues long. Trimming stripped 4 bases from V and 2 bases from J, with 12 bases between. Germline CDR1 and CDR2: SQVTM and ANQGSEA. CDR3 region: CSVVSSGTYEQYF. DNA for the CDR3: TGCAGCGTTGTGAGTAGCGGAACCTACGAGCAGTACTTC.

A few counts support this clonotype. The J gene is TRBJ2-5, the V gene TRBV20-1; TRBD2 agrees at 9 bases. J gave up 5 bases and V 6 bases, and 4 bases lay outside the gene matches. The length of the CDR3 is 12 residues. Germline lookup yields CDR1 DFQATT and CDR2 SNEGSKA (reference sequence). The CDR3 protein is CSATTSGETQYF. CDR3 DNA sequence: TGCAGTGCCACCACTAGCGGGGAGACCCAGTACTTC.

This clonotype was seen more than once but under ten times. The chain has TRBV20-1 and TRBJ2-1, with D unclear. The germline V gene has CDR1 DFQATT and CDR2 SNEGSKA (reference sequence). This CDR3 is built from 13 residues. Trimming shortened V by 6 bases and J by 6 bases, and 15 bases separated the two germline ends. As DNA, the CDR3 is TGCAGTGCCCAGCTTTGGGGTGGCAATGAGCAGTTCTTC. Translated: CSAQLWGGNEQFF.

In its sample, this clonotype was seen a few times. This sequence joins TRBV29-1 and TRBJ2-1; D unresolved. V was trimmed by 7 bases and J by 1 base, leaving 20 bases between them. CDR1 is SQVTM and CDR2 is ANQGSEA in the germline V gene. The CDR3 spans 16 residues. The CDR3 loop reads CSANIGLVDSYNEQFF. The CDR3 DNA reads TGCAGCGCCAACATTGGGCTCGTAGATTCCTACAATGAGCAGTTCTTC.